These 31 T cell receptor beta chains came from one sample sequenced in a study of blood T cell dynamics during melanoma immunotherapy. Libraries were prepared by immunoSEQ multiplex PCR; TCRdb keeps only in-frame clonotypes and omits some of them. This repertoire shows more than 1,200 clones, more than 60% found once; its top ten account for under 40%. Time point described: pre-treatment baseline. The sequenced sample was central memory CD8+ T cells from blood, obtained from a patient treated with checkpoint blockade. Receptors were obtained from a human donor with melanoma.

This clone has only a few counts. This chain links TRBV9 with TRBJ2-1, with TRBD2 matching over 8 bases. V trimming: 4 bases; J trimming: 5 bases; junction bases outside the gene matches: 5. The CDR3 loop spans 14 amino acids. Germline loops: CDR1 SGDLS, CDR2 YYNGEE. The CDR3, as DNA: TGTGCCAGCAGCACCCCGGGACTAGACAATGAGCAGTTCTTC. This codes for CASSTPGLDNEQFF.

The genes are TRBV9 and TRBJ2-5, with 8 nucleotides matching TRBD2. The CDR3 extends over 15 amino acids. Germline V gene data show CDR1 as SGDLS and CDR2 as YYNGEE. V lost 0 bases, J lost 6 bases, and 7 bases stayed unmatched. This CDR3 is CASSVDQRESKTQYF. CDR3 coding DNA: TGTGCCAGCAGCGTAGATCAGCGGGAGTCCAAGACCCAGTACTTC.

The rearrangement links TRBV27 to TRBJ2-1, with D possibly being TRBD2 (5 bases). Germline V CDR1 and CDR2: MNHEY, SMNVEV (reference sequence). The CDR3 covers 14 residues. Trimming pared 2 bases from V and 7 bases from J, leaving 12 bases between. The CDR3 nucleotides are TGTGCCAGCAGTTTAATATCGGGATCTAATGAGCAGTTCTTC. Translation: CASSLISGSNEQFF.

The chain combines TRBV4-2 with TRBJ2-1; 13 bases agree with TRBD2. CDR3 size: 15 residues. V was clipped by 4 bases and J by 7 bases; unmatched bases: 4. The germline CDR1 and CDR2 sequences are LGHNA and YNFKEQ. CDR3 in DNA: TGTGCCAGCAGCCCAGGACTAGCGGGAGCGAATGAGCAGTTCTTC. It is translated as CASSPGLAGANEQFF.

The chain has TRBV6-5 and TRBJ1-1; TRBD1 agrees at 9 bases. The junction had 4 bases not matched to a gene; V was cut back by 5 bases and J by 6 bases. This CDR3 spans 13 amino acids. The V gene's germline CDR1 is MNHEY and CDR2 SVGAGI. CDR3 loop: CASSNRQGAEAFF. The CDR3 bases are TGTGCCAGCAGTAACAGACAGGGGGCTGAAGCTTTCTTT.

The V and J genes are TRBV5-5 and TRBJ2-7; TRBD1 matches at 9 bases. The J segment lost 4 bases and the V segment lost 4 bases, leaving 6 bases of the junction unmatched. The CDR3 extends over 14 amino acids. The germline gives CDR1 SGHKS, CDR2 YYEKEE (reference sequence). The DNA of the CDR3 is TGTGCCAGCAGCACAAGGGACAGGGCTTACGAGCAGTACTTC. It codes for CASSTRDRAYEQYF.

This chain uses TRBV5-1 with TRBJ2-3; a possible D gene is TRBD2 (7 bases). Germline values: CDR1 SGHRS, CDR2 YFSETQ. This CDR3 has 15 residues. V was pared by 4 bases and J by 2 bases, with 14 bases between. CDR3 sequence reads: CASSARGGYTDTQYF. The CDR3 nucleotides read TGCGCCAGCAGCGCAAGGGGGGGGTACACAGATACGCAGTATTTT. The full variable domain, completed using reference TRBV5-1 and TRBJ2-3, is KAGVTQTPRYLIKTRGQQVTLSCSPISGHRSVSWYQQTPGQGLQFLFEYFSETQRNKGNFPGRFSGRQFSNSRSEMNVSTLELGDSALYLCASSARGGYTDTQYFGPGTRLTVL.

This rearrangement joins TRBV16 to TRBJ1-5, with TRBD1 matching over 11 bases. CDR1 and CDR2 from the germline V gene are KGHSY and FQNENV. The CDR3 loop spans 15 amino acids. V trimming: 5 bases; J trimming: 6 bases; junction bases outside the gene matches: 6. In DNA form, the CDR3 reads TGTGCCAGCAGCGAAGGACAGGGGGCAGGTCAGCCCCAGCATTTT. Translated: CASSEGQGAGQPQHF.

The rearrangement links TRBV10-3 to TRBJ2-7; D possibly uses TRBD1 or TRBD2 (5 bases each). CDR1 and CDR2 (germline): ENHRY, SYGVKD. V lost 3 bases and J 7 bases, leaving 13 bases between the germline ends. The CDR3 has 13 amino acids. The CDR3 reads CAISEGERREQYF. CDR3 sequence (DNA): TGTGCCATCAGTGAAGGGGAGAGGAGAGAGCAGTACTTC.

In its sample, this clone was seen once. The chain employs TRBV4-1 and TRBJ2-1, with D maybe TRBD2 (5 bases). CDR3 length equals 17 residues. CDR1 MGHRA and CDR2 YSYEKL come from the germline V gene. Trimming pared 4 bases from V and 8 bases from J, leaving 24 bases between. CDR3 sequence: CASSLRMGRAEWDEQFF. CDR3 coding DNA: TGCGCCAGCAGCCTCAGGATGGGCAGAGCGGAGTGGGATGAGCAGTTCTTC.

The V and J genes are TRBV11-2 and TRBJ2-7, with TRBD2 as a possible D gene (5 bases). Trimming left V 5 bases short and J 2 bases short, with 13 bases between. Germline CDR1 reads SGHAT; CDR2 reads FQNNGV. The CDR3 runs 14 residues. The CDR3 sequence is CASSPNSGAYEQYF. CDR3 DNA: TGTGCCAGCAGCCCAAACTCCGGGGCCTACGAGCAGTACTTC.

V gene TRBV4-1 combines with J gene TRBJ1-2; tentatively, D is TRBD1 (5 bases). Trimming took 0 bases from V and 2 from J, leaving 7 bases between them. Germline CDR1 reads MGHRA; CDR2 reads YSYEKL. The CDR3 length is 14 residues. CDR3 nucleotide sequence: TGCGCCAGCAGCCAAGACAAGGGGAACTATGGCTACACCTTC. As protein: CASSQDKGNYGYTF.

The V gene is TRBV15, the J gene TRBJ2-4; D gene uncertain. Germline V gene data show CDR1 as LNHNV and CDR2 as YYDKDF (reference sequence). Trimming took off 4 bases at V and 7 bases at J, with 17 bases between the two ends. This CDR3 spans 15 amino acids. In nucleotides, the CDR3 is TGTGCCACCAGCACCGCTAGAACCGCTTGGAACATTCAGTACTTC. Its protein is CATSTARTAWNIQYF.

The chain recombines TRBV30 with TRBJ2-5; D unclear. Germline CDR1 and CDR2: GTSNPN and SVGIG (reference sequence). CDR3 length: 11 amino acids. V was pared by 0 bases and J by 5 bases, with 4 bases between. The CDR3 protein is CAWSVGETQYF. CDR3 nucleotides: TGTGCCTGGAGTGTAGGGGAGACCCAGTACTTC.

Of note for this clone: The junction does not match germline at one end; this may be a read error. This sequence joins TRBV30 and TRBJ2-7, with 14 bases fitting TRBD2. Germline V CDR1 and CDR2: GTSNPN, SVGIG (reference sequence). The CDR3 is 14 residues long. CDR3 in DNA: TGTGCCTGGAGTCATCCCGGGACTAGCGGGAGAGTGCACTTC. Protein: CAWSHPGTSGRVHF.

This chain joins TRBV2 and TRBJ1-1, with D hard to call. The CDR3 contains 15 residues. CDR1 and CDR2 from the germline V gene are SNHLY and FYNNEI. V gave up 1 base and J gave up 1 base, with 10 bases separating them. DNA of the CDR3: TGTGCCAGCAGTGAAGGGCCCCAAAAGAACACTGAAGCTTTCTTT. Translating it yields CASSEGPQKNTEAFF.

This clone is deemed large. The J gene is TRBJ1-1, the V gene TRBV30; D is unresolved. CDR1 is GTSNPN, CDR2 SVGIG, per germline (reference sequence). V shed 5 bases and J shed 2 bases, with 6 bases lying between them. The CDR3 extends over 11 amino acids. CDR3 coding DNA: TGTGCCTGGGGACCAAACACTGAAGCTTTCTTT. Translated, it gives CAWGPNTEAFF.

The chain has TRBV9 and TRBJ1-3; D ambiguous. V lost 3 bases and J lost 0, with 4 bases in between. The CDR3 consists of 13 residues. The germline V gene has CDR1 SGDLS and CDR2 YYNGEE. DNA for the CDR3: TGTGCCAGCAGCGATAGCTCTGGAAACACCATATATTTT. This sequence encodes CASSDSSGNTIYF. The full variable domain, with the rest looked up from reference TRBV9 and TRBJ1-3, is DSGVTQTPKHLITATGQRVTLRCSPRSGDLSVYWYQQSLDQGLQFLIQYYNGEERAKGNILERFSAQQFPDLHSELNLSSLELGDSALYFCASSDSSGNTIYFGEGSWLTVV.

J is TRBJ1-1 and V is TRBV6-4; unclear D gene. The CDR3 sequence is 12 residues long. V was clipped by 0 bases and J by 11 bases, with 10 bases between them. Per germline, CDR1 MRHNA and CDR2 SNTAGT. The CDR3, as DNA: TGTGCCAGCAGTGACTCGTCAGCTTATGCTTTCTTT. Protein sequence: CASSDSSAYAFF.

This clone was seen a handful of times. This rearrangement joins TRBV14 to TRBJ1-1; TRBD1 matches 10 bases. CDR1 is SGHDN and CDR2 is FVKESK in the germline V gene. CDR3 size: 14 residues. The ends lost 4 bases at V and 7 bases at J; junction bases unmatched: 6. CDR3: CASSLTGGIGEAFF. The CDR3 DNA sequence: TGTGCCAGCAGCCTGACAGGGGGCATCGGTGAAGCTTTCTTT.

This chain connects TRBV7-3 to TRBJ2-5; TRBD2 aligns across 13 bases. Trimming cost V 6 bases and J 3 bases; bases outside gene matches: 4. Germline CDR1 SGHTA, CDR2 FQGTGA. The CDR3 loop spans 15 amino acids. This CDR3 is CASRRTSGGKETQYF. In nucleotides, the CDR3 is TGTGCCAGCAGGAGGACTAGCGGGGGAAAAGAGACCCAGTACTTC. The full variable domain, in which reference TRBV7-3 and TRBJ2-5 provide the parts outside the CDR3, is GAGVSQTPSNKVTEKGKYVELRCDPISGHTALYWYRQSLGQGPEFLIYFQGTGAADDSGLPNDRFFAVRPEGSVSTLKIQRTERGDSAVYLCASRRTSGGKETQYFGPGTRLLVL.

This chain joins TRBV30 and TRBJ2-7, with 8 bases identical to TRBD2. This CDR3 spans 16 amino acids. The germline V gene encodes CDR1 GTSNPN and CDR2 SVGIG (reference sequence). Trimming removed 0 bases from V and 1 base from J; junction bases left unmatched: 8. CDR3 nucleotide sequence: TGTGCCTGGAGTGTACCCAGGACTAGCTTTTCCTACGAGCAGTACTTC. Translating gives CAWSVPRTSFSYEQYF.

This clone was counted a single time. V gene TRBV4-3 combines with J gene TRBJ2-7; 10 bases align to TRBD1. V lost 4 bases to trimming and J lost 5 bases; unmatched junction nucleotides: 5. In germline, CDR1 is LGHNA, CDR2 YSLEER. This CDR3 has 14 residues. CDR3 region: CASSPGTGAHEQYF. CDR3 in DNA: TGCGCCAGCAGCCCCGGGACAGGGGCCCACGAGCAGTACTTC.

This clone was seen a few times. The V call is TRBV5-6, the J call TRBJ1-3; no clear D. CDR1 is SGHDT, CDR2 YYEEEE, per germline. Trimming removed 2 bases from V and 1 base from J, with 4 bases in between. This CDR3 spans 13 amino acids. The CDR3 protein is CASSLWSGNTIYF. The CDR3 coding sequence is TGTGCCAGCAGCTTATGGTCTGGAAACACCATATATTTT.

The chain is built from TRBV9 and TRBJ2-5; tentative D call: TRBD1 (5 bases). With 2 bases removed from V and 5 bases from J, the gap between germline ends came to 16 bases. This CDR3 comprises 15 residues. The germline gives CDR1 SGDLS, CDR2 YYNGEE. For the CDR3, the DNA is TGTGCCAGCAGCGTTTCAGGCAGGGCGGCGGAGACCCAGTACTTC. Protein sequence: CASSVSGRAAETQYF.

The CDR3 loop is CASSYYSGALDNSPLHF. In DNA, the CDR3 is TGTGCCAGCAGTTATTATTCTGGGGCTTTGGATAATTCACCCCTCCACTTT. This rearrangement joins TRBV6-4 to TRBJ1-6; D possibly corresponds to TRBD1 (5 bases). Trimming took 5 bases from V and 5 from J, leaving 19 bases between them. CDR3 length equals 17 residues. Germline V gene lookup returns CDR1 MRHNA and CDR2 SNTAGT.

J is TRBJ2-7 and V is TRBV4-1, with 9 bases aligning to TRBD2. V dropped 2 bases and J dropped 2; count of bases not matched to a gene: 10. Germline assignment: CDR1 MGHRA and CDR2 YSYEKL. The CDR3 sequence is 17 residues long. This CDR3 reads CASSQKLLASGTYEQYF. The CDR3 coding sequence is TGCGCCAGCAGCCAAAAACTGTTAGCTAGCGGGACCTACGAGCAGTACTTC.

The rearrangement uses TRBV5-1 and TRBJ2-7; perhaps D is TRBD1 or TRBD2 (5 bases each). CDR1 SGHRS and CDR2 YFSETQ come from the germline V gene. V was shortened by 4 bases and J by 1 base, with 15 bases between the two germline ends. CDR3 length: 15 residues. This CDR3 reads CASSPGRTRSYEQYF. In DNA, the CDR3 is TGCGCCAGCAGCCCGGGGCGGACACGGTCCTACGAGCAGTACTTC.

The V call is TRBV28, the J call TRBJ2-5; D ambiguous. The V end lost 6 bases, the J end lost 7 bases, and 21 bases lay between the germline ends. The CDR3 is 15 residues long. Germline CDR1 MDHEN, CDR2 SYDVKM. The CDR3 bases are TGTGCCAGCAGCCAGATGGGTGGGGTATCGGGGACCCAGTACTTC. Protein: CASSQMGGVSGTQYF.

There are a few counts of this clone. This chain joins TRBV9 and TRBJ1-1; D perhaps matches TRBD1 (5 bases). The CDR3 has 15 amino acids. Trimming stripped 0 bases from V and 4 bases from J, with 13 bases between. Germline CDR1 SGDLS, CDR2 YYNGEE. The CDR3 is CASSVDGRESTEAFF. The CDR3 DNA follows: TGTGCCAGCAGCGTAGATGGCAGGGAGAGCACTGAAGCTTTCTTT.

The chain employs TRBV28 and TRBJ1-2; D remains ambiguous. CDR3 size: 17 residues. The V end was cut by 3 bases, the J end by 3 bases, with 20 bases between. Germline CDR1 is MDHEN and CDR2 is SYDVKM. CDR3 DNA sequence: TGTGCCAGCAGTTTGACCCTCAGACTTCGCCGGGACTATGGCTACACCTTC. Amino acids: CASSLTLRLRRDYGYTF.